This TCR beta chain was sequenced during a study of blood T cell repertoires in COVID-19. V lost 5 bases and J lost 4, with 14 bases in between. This CDR3 contains 14 residues. Looked up from germline, CDR1 is SGHVS and CDR2 is FNYEAQ. The data were produced by immunoSEQ multiplex PCR, yet TCRdb's version contains in-frame clones alone and is incomplete. The table includes roughly 55,000 clones, 70% to 80% detected once. This TCR came from a man at least 80 years old with acute or convalescent COVID-19. The genes are TRBV7-6 and TRBJ1-1; D is unresolved. Input material: peripheral blood. The CDR3, as DNA: TGTGCCAGCAGCCCCTACGGGGTCGGCACTGAAGCTTTCTTT. Translating it yields CASSPYGVGTEAFF.